This TCR beta chain was identified during a study of blood T cell repertoires in COVID-19. Study-wide background: Italy, Spain and the United States were the sources of the convalescent and acute COVID-19 samples. Sources were T cells, B-cell-depleted T cells, or PBMCs; the material itself was cDNA or gDNA.

In the authors' methods: Amplified reference gene primers provided the basis for estimating nucleated cell counts. Profiled with immunoSEQ multiplex PCR; TCRdb holds only in-frame clones, not every one. V, J and clone size were drawn from that table, and D and trimming were deduced from the DNA. The data contain around 80,000 clones, roughly four fifths of them singletons. This CDR3 is built from 13 residues. Germline V lookup: CDR1 LGHNA, CDR2 YNFKEQ. The V and J ends lost 2 bases and 0 bases respectively, with 5 bases between them. The sequence was collected from a human donor in a cohort sampled during active COVID-19. The V call is TRBV4-2, the J call TRBJ2-7; D gene uncertain. Material for sequencing was peripheral blood. DNA for the CDR3: TGTGCCAGCAGCCAACTGAGCTCCTACGAGCAGTACTTC. Translating it yields CASSQLSSYEQYF.